The sequence of this T cell receptor (beta chain) was determined in a study of T-cell reconstitution after alpha-beta-depleted transplantation in children. Findings and caveats of the study: Several hundred rapidly expanded clones from non-depleted graft cells reportedly supplied alpha-beta T cells about two months post-transplant. Day-60 TCRbeta diversity that was high in some patients was derived from surviving recipient T cells and thymic progenitors. At the one-year point after transplant, T-cell counts and TCRbeta diversity were found to come mostly from T cells that had been newly produced.

CDR1 is SEHNR, CDR2 FQNEAQ, per germline (reference sequence). The CDR3 is 16 residues long. Construction of the TCRbeta library involved unique molecular identifiers. TCRdb reprocessed the PCR reads via MiXCR and lists one record per CDR3 protein. The data contain under 35,000 distinct CDR3 sequences, over 15% of them seen just once; the ten biggest clones take up roughly 35%. This clonotype was seen a handful of times. What it recognizes is unknown. One end of the junction varies from germline; a read error may be responsible. This chain connects TRBV7-9 to TRBJ1-6; D is perhaps TRBD1 (5 bases). The TCR originated in a male patient aged 2 to 10 who had a stem cell transplant for acute lymphoblastic leukemia, so the T cells may come from the graft donor. The material sequenced was PBMCs, mostly from graft donor cells, taken 60 days after TCRalphabeta/CD19-depleted stem cell transplant. The CDR3 sequence: CASSVAGSSYNSPLHF. The CDR3 coding sequence is TGTGCCAGCAGCGTAGCAGGGAGCTCCTATAATTCACCCCTCCACTTT.